These 6 T cell receptor beta chains share one sample of origin, sequenced in a study of cytomegalovirus exposure and HLA in healthy donors. Primers: 60 Vbeta forward and 13 Jbeta reverse. Generated by immunoSEQ multiplex PCR, the TCRdb table keeps only in-frame clones and is missing some. This sample yields about 180,000 clones, of which 82% are seen a single time; less than 2% belongs to the top ten. Sequencing input: PBMCs. Source of these receptors: a middle-aged man in good health and CMV-seronegative.

The chain has TRBV5-1 and TRBJ1-4; TRBD1 matches 7 bases. After removal of 4 bases from V and 4 bases from J, the junction contained 7 bases not matched to a gene. This CDR3 region has 15 residues. Germline V gene data show CDR1 as SGHRS and CDR2 as YFSETQ. The CDR3 DNA sequence: TGCGCCAGCAGCCTGCAACGGGACAGTAATGAAAAACTGTTTTTT. It translates to CASSLQRDSNEKLFF.

The V call is TRBV19, the J call TRBJ1-2; D gene ambiguous. Looked up from germline, CDR1 is LNHDA and CDR2 is SQIVND (reference sequence). The CDR3 consists of 15 residues. V was trimmed by 10 bases and J by 2 bases, leaving 20 bases between them. The CDR3 nucleotides read TGTGCCACCGACATCGGGAGGGCTACGAACTATGGCTACACCTTC. It specifies CATDIGRATNYGYTF.

This clone was observed a single time. This chain's CDR3 is CASSRGDRGRDTQYF. DNA of the CDR3: TGTGCCAGCAGCCGCGGGGACAGGGGGAGAGATACGCAGTATTTT. This chain connects TRBV5-4 to TRBJ2-3; 11 nucleotides align to TRBD1. Germline CDR1 reads SGHNT; CDR2 reads YYREEE (reference sequence). The trim removed 4 bases at V and 5 bases at J, leaving 6 bases unmatched. The length of the CDR3 is 15 residues.

The chain carries TRBV29-1 and TRBJ1-1; the D gene is possibly TRBD1 (6 bases). Germline CDR1 is SQVTM and CDR2 is ANQGSEA. V was trimmed by 7 bases and J by 6 bases, leaving 18 bases between them. This CDR3 is built from 13 residues. The CDR3 spells CSEIRDINSEAFF. CDR3 coding DNA: TGCAGCGAAATCCGGGACATAAATTCTGAAGCTTTCTTT.

The V and J genes are TRBV5-5 and TRBJ2-2; TRBD2 might be the D (7 bases). CDR3 length: 15 residues. Germline CDR1 reads SGHKS; CDR2 reads YYEKEE (reference sequence). The V gene lost 1 base and the J gene lost 7 bases, with 14 bases spanning the gap. The CDR3 here is CASSLRSGGGGELFF. CDR3 nucleotides: TGTGCCAGCAGCTTGCGGTCGGGGGGCGGCGGGGAGCTGTTTTTT.

This chain links TRBV5-1 with TRBJ2-7; possibly TRBD2 for D (5 bases). CDR3 size: 18 residues. The germline V gene has CDR1 SGHRS and CDR2 YFSETQ. Trimming pared 0 bases from V and 3 bases from J, leaving 22 bases between. The CDR3 sequence: CASSLGMTAAPAGYEQYF. CDR3 coding DNA: TGCGCCAGCAGCTTGGGAATGACCGCGGCCCCGGCGGGCTACGAGCAGTACTTC.